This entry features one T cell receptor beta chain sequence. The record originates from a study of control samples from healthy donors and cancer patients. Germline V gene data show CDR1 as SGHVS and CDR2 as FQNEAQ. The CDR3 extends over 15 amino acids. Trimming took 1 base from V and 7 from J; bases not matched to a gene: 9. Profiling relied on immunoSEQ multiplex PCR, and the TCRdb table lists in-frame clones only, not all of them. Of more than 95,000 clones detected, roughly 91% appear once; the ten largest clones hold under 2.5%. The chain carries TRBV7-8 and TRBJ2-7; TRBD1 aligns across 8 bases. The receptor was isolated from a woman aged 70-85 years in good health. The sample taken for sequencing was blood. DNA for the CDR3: TGTGCCAGCAGCTTAGTAGTTACAACAGGGGGTGAGCAGTACTTC. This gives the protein CASSLVVTTGGEQYF. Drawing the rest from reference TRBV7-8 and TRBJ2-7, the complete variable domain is GAGVSQSPRYKVAKRGQDVALRCDPISGHVSLFWYQQALGQGPEFLTYFQNEAQLDKSGLPSDRFFAERPEGSVSTLKIQRTQQEDSAVYLCASSLVVTTGGEQYFGPGTRLTVT.